The present T cell receptor (beta chain) was sequenced within a study of shared clonotypes between healthy human individuals. As for the study in general: The study enrolled a couple of women and three men aged 18 to 49.

The study ran the assay at deep level. The protocol was immunoSEQ multiplex PCR, while the TCRdb copy is restricted to in-frame clones and leaves out a portion. This repertoire shows under 2,000,000 clones, approximately 94% found once; its top ten account for 1% to 1.5%. This CDR3 contains 15 residues. CDR1 is PRHDT and CDR2 is FYEKMQ in the germline V gene (reference sequence). Between the trimmed V and J ends, which lost 5 bases and 6 bases, there was a span of 18 bases. CD45RO-negative CD8 cells positively selected for CCR7 made up the naive population, which excluded terminally differentiated effector memory CD45RA+ cells. Each donor was a Caucasian adult residing in Nashville, Tennessee.

The chain carries TRBV13 and TRBJ2-3; the D gene is possibly TRBD1 (5 bases). The TCR originated in a young man in good health. The specimen sequenced was naive CD8+ T cells sorted from blood. CDR3 in DNA: TGTGCCAGCAGCCTCCGGGCCCCCGGACACGATACGCAGTATTTT. As protein: CASSLRAPGHDTQYF.